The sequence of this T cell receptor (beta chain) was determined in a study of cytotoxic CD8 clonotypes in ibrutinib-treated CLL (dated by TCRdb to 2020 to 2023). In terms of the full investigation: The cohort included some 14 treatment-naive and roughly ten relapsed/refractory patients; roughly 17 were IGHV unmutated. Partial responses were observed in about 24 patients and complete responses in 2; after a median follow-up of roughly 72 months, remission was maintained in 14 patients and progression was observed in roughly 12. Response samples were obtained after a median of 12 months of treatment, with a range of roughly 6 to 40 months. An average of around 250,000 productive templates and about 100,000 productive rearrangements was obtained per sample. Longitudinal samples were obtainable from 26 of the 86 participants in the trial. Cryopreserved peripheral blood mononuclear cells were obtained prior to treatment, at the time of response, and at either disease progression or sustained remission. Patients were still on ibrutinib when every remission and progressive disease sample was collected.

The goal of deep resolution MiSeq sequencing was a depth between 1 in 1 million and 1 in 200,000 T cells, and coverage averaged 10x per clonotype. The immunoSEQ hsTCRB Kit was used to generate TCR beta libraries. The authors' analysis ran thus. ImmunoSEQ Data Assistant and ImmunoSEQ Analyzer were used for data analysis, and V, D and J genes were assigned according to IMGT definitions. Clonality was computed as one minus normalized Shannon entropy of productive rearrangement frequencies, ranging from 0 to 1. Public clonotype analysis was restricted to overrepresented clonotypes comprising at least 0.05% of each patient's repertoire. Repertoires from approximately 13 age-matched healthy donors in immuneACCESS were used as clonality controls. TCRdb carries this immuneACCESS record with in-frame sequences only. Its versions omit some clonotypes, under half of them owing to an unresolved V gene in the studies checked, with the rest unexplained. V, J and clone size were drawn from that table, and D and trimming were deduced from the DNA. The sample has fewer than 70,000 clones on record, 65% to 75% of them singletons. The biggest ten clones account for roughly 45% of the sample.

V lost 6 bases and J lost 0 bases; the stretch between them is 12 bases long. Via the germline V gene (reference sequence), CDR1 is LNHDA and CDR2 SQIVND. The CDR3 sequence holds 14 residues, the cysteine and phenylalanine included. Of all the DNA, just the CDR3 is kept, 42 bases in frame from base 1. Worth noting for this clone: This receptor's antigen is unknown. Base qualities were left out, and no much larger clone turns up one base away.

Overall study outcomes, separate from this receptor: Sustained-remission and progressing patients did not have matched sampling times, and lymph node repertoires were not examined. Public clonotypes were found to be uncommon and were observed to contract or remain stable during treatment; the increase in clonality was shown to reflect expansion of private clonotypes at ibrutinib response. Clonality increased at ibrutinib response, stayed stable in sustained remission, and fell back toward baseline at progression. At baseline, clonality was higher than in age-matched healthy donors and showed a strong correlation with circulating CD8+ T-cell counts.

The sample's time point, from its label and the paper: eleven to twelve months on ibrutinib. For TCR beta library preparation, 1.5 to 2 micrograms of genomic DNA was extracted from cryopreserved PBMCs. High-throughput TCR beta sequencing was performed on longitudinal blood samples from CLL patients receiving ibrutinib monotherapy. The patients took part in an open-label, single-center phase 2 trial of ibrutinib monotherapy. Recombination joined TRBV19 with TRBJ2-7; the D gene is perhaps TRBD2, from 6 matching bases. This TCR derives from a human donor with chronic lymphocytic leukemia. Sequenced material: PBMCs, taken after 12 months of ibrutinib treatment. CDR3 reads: CASRRTTSSYEQYF. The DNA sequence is TGTGCCAGTAGACGGACTACCAGCTCCTACGAGCAGTACTTC.